A single sample is the source of the 21 T cell receptor beta chains below, sequenced in a study of post-analysis software for immune sequencing data. General study points: Controls showed lower frequencies than patients for five or six TRBV segments, and TRBV5-6, TRBV5-1 and TRBV20-1 were among these.

Included in the TCR beta cDNA libraries were unique molecular identifiers. TCRdb recomputed calls from the PCR reads with MiXCR, one row per CDR3 protein. The sample consists of hundreds of thousands of distinct CDR3 sequences, approximately 50% of them appearing once. These receptors are not linked to any known antigen. The sequenced sample was blood. These receptors came from a girl between 5 and 17 years old with multiple sclerosis.

The chain uses TRBV29-1 and TRBJ2-1; TRBD2 aligns across 9 bases. Germline trimming cut 7 bases from V and 6 bases from J; bases unmatched to any gene: 13. There are 15 residues in the CDR3. Germline V gene sequence: CDR1 SQVTM, CDR2 ANQGSEA. The CDR3 nucleotides are TGCAGCGCCGCCCACGGTAGCGGGAGCTTCAATGAGCAGTTCTTC. Translation gives CSAAHGSGSFNEQFF.

The J gene is TRBJ2-5, the V gene TRBV29-1, with no clear D. The assigned J gene may be wrong: the sequence end matches TRBJ2-7 better. The germline CDR1 and CDR2 sequences are SQVTM and ANQGSEA. The CDR3 covers 12 residues. For the CDR3, the DNA is TGCAGCGTTGGATCCGTGGTTTACGAGCAGTACTTC. Its translation is CSVGSVVYEQYF.

This clonotype has just one count. The rearrangement links TRBV10-2 to TRBJ2-1; possibly TRBD1 or TRBD2 for D (6 bases each). The CDR3 is made up of 13 amino acids. Germline CDR1 WSHSY, CDR2 SAAADI. Between the trimmed V and J ends, which lost 3 bases and 15 bases, there was a span of 18 bases. The CDR3 loop is CASSDTGGTARFF. CDR3 in DNA: TGCGCCAGCAGTGACACCGGGGGCACCGCGCGGTTCTTC.

The rearrangement links TRBV5-1 to TRBJ1-1, with D possibly being TRBD1 (5 bases). V lost 4 bases to trimming and J lost 1 base, with 14 bases between them. This CDR3 contains 15 residues. Germline CDR1 is SGHRS and CDR2 is YFSETQ. The DNA of the CDR3 is TGCGCCAGCAGCGCATCCCCCGGGGGGAACACTGAAGCTTTCTTT. Amino acid sequence: CASSASPGGNTEAFF.

The chain has TRBV6-6 and TRBJ2-7, with no clear D. CDR3 length: 15 residues. Germline V gene lookup returns CDR1 MNHNY and CDR2 SVGAGI (reference sequence). Trimming removed 6 bases at V and 2 bases at J, with 17 bases between. CDR3 coding DNA: TGTGCCAGCAGAAGCCATAAGGGAAACACCTACGAGCAGTACTTC. It encodes CASRSHKGNTYEQYF.

For this clonotype: At one end, the junction sequence differs from germline, possibly due to a read error. The chain employs TRBV7-3 and TRBJ2-1; 11 nucleotides align to TRBD2. In germline, CDR1 is SGHTA, CDR2 FQGTGA. The CDR3 sequence is 15 residues long. The CDR3 nucleotides read TGTACCAGCAGCTTACTAGCGGGAGCCTACAATGAGCAGTTCTTC. It specifies CTSSLLAGAYNEQFF. Using reference TRBV7-3 and TRBJ2-1 for the parts outside the CDR3, the full variable domain is GAGVSQTPSNKVTEKGKYVELRCDPISGHTALYWYRQSLGQGPEFLIYFQGTGAADDSGLPNDRFFAVRPEGSVSTLKIQRTERGDSAVYLCTSSLLAGAYNEQFFGPGTRLTVL.

The chain employs TRBV12-3 or TRBV12-4 and TRBJ2-7, with a weak D call TRBD2 (6 bases). The CDR3 is made up of 16 amino acids. The ends were cut back, 4 bases at V and 0 bases at J, with 16 bases in the middle. The CDR3 DNA reads TGTGCCAGCAGTTGGAGGGGTCTGGGGCGCTCCTACGAGCAGTACTTC. It encodes CASSWRGLGRSYEQYF.

The V gene is TRBV5-1, the J gene TRBJ1-1, with a tentative D call TRBD1 (6 bases). V lost 4 bases and J lost 6, with 13 bases in between. CDR3 length: 13 residues. Per the germline V gene, CDR1 is SGHRS and CDR2 is YFSETQ. The CDR3 sequence: CASSRGGLAEAFF. As DNA, the CDR3 is TGCGCCAGCAGCCGGGGGGGCCTCGCTGAAGCTTTCTTT.

This clonotype was recorded a few times. The rearrangement joins TRBV20-1 to TRBJ2-7; possibly TRBD2 for D (5 bases). The CDR3 length is 14 residues. Germline CDR1 is DFQATT and CDR2 is SNEGSKA (reference sequence). Trimming took 6 bases from V and 6 from J, leaving 21 bases between them. CDR3 sequence (DNA): TGCAGTGCCGGACGGCTAGGAAAAAGCGGCGAGCAGTACTTC. Its protein is CSAGRLGKSGEQYF.

CDR3 amino acids: CASSSGGTNQPQHF. DNA of the CDR3: TGTGCCAGCAGCTCAGGGGGTACTAATCAGCCCCAGCATTTT. V and J are TRBV7-9 and TRBJ1-5, with 7 nucleotides matching TRBD1. Losses at the gene ends were 4 bases for V and 4 bases for J; bases not matched to a gene: 4. Germline values: CDR1 SEHNR, CDR2 FQNEAQ (reference sequence). The CDR3 totals 14 residues.

The chain carries TRBV6-1 and TRBJ1-1; possible D gene TRBD1, 6 bases. The CDR3 runs to 14 residues. Looked up from germline, CDR1 is MNHNS and CDR2 is SASEGT. V shed 6 bases and J shed 4 bases, with 15 bases lying between them. As DNA, the CDR3 is TGTGCCAGCAGCACCCTGGAGGGGGGCACTGAAGCTTTCTTT. As protein: CASSTLEGGTEAFF.

CDR3 in DNA: TGCAGTGCTAGGAGGACTAGCGGCCCCAGCTCCTACAATGAGCAGTTCTTC. As protein: CSARRTSGPSSYNEQFF. V usage is TRBV20-1 and J usage is TRBJ2-1, with 10 positions matching TRBD2. This CDR3 region has 17 residues. Germline CDR1 and CDR2: DFQATT and SNEGSKA (reference sequence). V lost 3 bases, J lost 0 bases, and 8 bases stayed unmatched.

The V gene is TRBV4-1, the J gene TRBJ2-5, with TRBD1 identical over 10 bases. The V gene end was trimmed by 3 bases and the J gene end by 0 bases; junction bases not matched to a gene: 1. CDR3 length: 15 residues. CDR1 MGHRA and CDR2 YSYEKL come from the germline V gene. This chain's CDR3 is CASSQTGGNQETQYF. Here the CDR3 DNA reads TGCGCCAGCAGCCAGACAGGGGGCAACCAAGAGACCCAGTACTTC.

In this sample, this clonotype turned up a few times. The genes are TRBV24-1 and TRBJ2-7; 11 bases are a match to TRBD2. TRBJ2-5 explains the end of the DNA better; the J call may be wrong. Germline-derived CDR1 and CDR2 are KGHDR and SFDVKD. The CDR3 sequence is 16 residues long. CDR3 nucleotide sequence: TGTGCCACCAGTGATTCGACTAGCGGGACTTGGGAGACCCAGTACTTC. Encoded protein: CATSDSTSGTWETQYF.

The V call is TRBV28, the J call TRBJ2-1; TRBD1 might be the D (5 bases). The germline V gene encodes CDR1 MDHEN and CDR2 SYDVKM. CDR3 size: 16 residues. V was clipped by 1 base and J by 0 bases, with 10 bases between them. CDR3 sequence (DNA): TGTGCCAGCAGTTTATTGGGGCTAGGCTCCTACAATGAGCAGTTCTTC. Translating gives CASSLLGLGSYNEQFF.

This chain links TRBV7-9 with TRBJ1-4, with TRBD1 matching over 10 bases. V shed 5 bases and J 5 bases; nucleotides not matched to a gene: 14. The CDR3 has 18 amino acids. Germline CDR1 SEHNR, CDR2 FQNEAQ (reference sequence). CDR3 residues: CASSPSWGPGQGNEKLFF. CDR3 DNA sequence: TGTGCCAGCAGCCCCTCTTGGGGACCGGGACAGGGGAATGAAAAACTGTTTTTT.

The CDR3 loop reads CASSPLAQGGNQPQHF. As DNA, the CDR3 is TGTGCCAGCTCACCATTGGCGCAGGGGGGTAATCAGCCCCAGCATTTT. The chain links TRBV18 to TRBJ1-5, with 7 bases identical to TRBD1. The trim removed 2 bases at V and 4 bases at J, leaving 8 bases unmatched. CDR3 size: 16 residues. Germline V CDR1 and CDR2: KGHSH, LQKENI.

The V gene is TRBV11-2, the J gene TRBJ2-6; 11 positions match TRBD1. This CDR3 has 22 amino acids. The V gene's germline CDR1 is SGHAT and CDR2 FQNNGV. V gave up 2 bases and J gave up 0 bases; unmatched junction bases: 15. CDR3 in DNA: TGTGCCAGCAGCTTAAATTTGTGGACAGGGGGCTTCCTTAGCTCTGGGGCCAACGTCCTGACTTTC. This sequence encodes CASSLNLWTGGFLSSGANVLTF.

This clonotype was observed a few times. V usage is TRBV20-1 and J usage is TRBJ2-1; 7 bases align to TRBD2. The CDR3 is made up of 15 amino acids. The germline gives CDR1 DFQATT, CDR2 SNEGSKA (reference sequence). J lost 2 bases, V lost 4 bases, and 8 bases had no gene match. The DNA for the CDR3 is TGCAGTGCTATCCCGGCTAGCGGCCCCTACAATGAGCAGTTCTTC. Amino acids: CSAIPASGPYNEQFF.

This clonotype turned up a few times. The genes are TRBV11-2 and TRBJ2-5; D is unresolved. The CDR3 loop spans 14 amino acids. Germline lookup yields CDR1 SGHAT and CDR2 FQNNGV. V lost 4 bases and J lost 4, with 13 bases in between. The CDR3 nucleotides are TGTGCCAGCAGCTCGGACCCTCACGGAGAGACCCAGTACTTC. Its protein product is CASSSDPHGETQYF.

The chain has TRBV12-3 or TRBV12-4 and TRBJ1-4; D gene ambiguous. V was clipped by 3 bases and J by 10 bases, with 15 bases between them. The CDR3 covers 14 residues. CDR3 sequence reads: CASSLVVEGGKLFF. The CDR3 nucleotides read TGTGCCAGCAGTTTGGTGGTCGAGGGTGGAAAACTGTTTTTT.